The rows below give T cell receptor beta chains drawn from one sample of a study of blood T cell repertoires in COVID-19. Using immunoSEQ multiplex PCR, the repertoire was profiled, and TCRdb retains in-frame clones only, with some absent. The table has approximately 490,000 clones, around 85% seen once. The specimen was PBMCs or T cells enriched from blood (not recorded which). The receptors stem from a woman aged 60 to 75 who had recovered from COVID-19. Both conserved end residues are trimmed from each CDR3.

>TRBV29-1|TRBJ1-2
SVTPGQGYGYT
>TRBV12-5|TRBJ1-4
ASGSPGHEKLF
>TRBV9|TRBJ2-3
ASSPRGGQTDTQY
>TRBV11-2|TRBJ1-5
ASSLDSLGRPQH
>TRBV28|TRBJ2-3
ASSVRQGATDTQY
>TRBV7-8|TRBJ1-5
ASSLAPGNQPQH
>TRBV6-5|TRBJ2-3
ASSFRTVTDTQY
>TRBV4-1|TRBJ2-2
ASSQTDRGNTGELF
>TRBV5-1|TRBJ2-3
ATGQGSTDTQY
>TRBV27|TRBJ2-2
ASSSTHPDRGELF
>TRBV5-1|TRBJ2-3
ASSLGTRADTQY
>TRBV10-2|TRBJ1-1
ASRRRGDTEAF
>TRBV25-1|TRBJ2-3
ASRRADTQY
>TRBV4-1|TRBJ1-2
ASSQAGTANYGYT
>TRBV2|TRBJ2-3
ASSDTSGGDTQY
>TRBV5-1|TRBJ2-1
ASSSLAGDYNEQF
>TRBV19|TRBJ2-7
ASSVSGGPTYEQY